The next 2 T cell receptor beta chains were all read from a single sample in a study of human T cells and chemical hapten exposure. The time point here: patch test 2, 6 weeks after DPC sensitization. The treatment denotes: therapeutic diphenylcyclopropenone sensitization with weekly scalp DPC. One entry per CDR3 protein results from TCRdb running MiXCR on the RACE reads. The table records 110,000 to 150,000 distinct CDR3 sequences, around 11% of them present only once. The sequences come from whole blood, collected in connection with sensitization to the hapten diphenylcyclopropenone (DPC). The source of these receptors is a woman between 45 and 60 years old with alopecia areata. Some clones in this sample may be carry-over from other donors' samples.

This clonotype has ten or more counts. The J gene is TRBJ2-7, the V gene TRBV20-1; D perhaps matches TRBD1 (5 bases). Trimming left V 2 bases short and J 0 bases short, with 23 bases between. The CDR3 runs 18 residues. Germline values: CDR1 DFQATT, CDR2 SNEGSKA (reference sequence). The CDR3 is CSARRPPRVLEYSYEQYF. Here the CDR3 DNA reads TGCAGTGCTAGAAGGCCCCCCAGGGTACTCGAATACTCCTACGAGCAGTACTTC.

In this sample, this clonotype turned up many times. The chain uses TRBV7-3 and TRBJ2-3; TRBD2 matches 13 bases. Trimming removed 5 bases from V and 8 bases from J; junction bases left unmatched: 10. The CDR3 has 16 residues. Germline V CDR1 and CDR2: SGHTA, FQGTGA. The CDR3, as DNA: TGTGCCAGCAGCCCGGCGGGACTAGCGGGAAAGGGTACGCAGTATTTT. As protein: CASSPAGLAGKGTQYF.